The 25 T cell receptor beta chains below come from one sample, sequenced in a study of OX40 agonist ivuxolimab in advanced cancers. TCRdb's table, derived via immunoSEQ multiplex PCR, lists solely in-frame clones and lacks some. Counted here are more than 45,000 clones, approximately 80% occurring once; the ten biggest clones make up less than 4.5%. This specimen was CD4+ or CD8+ T cells sorted from blood, taken in a trial of the OX40 agonist ivuxolimab. Receptors were obtained from an adult with an advanced solid tumor such as melanoma, head and neck, liver or kidney cancer.

This clone has more than one count but fewer than ten. V and J are TRBV7-2 and TRBJ1-5; 10 positions match TRBD1. The CDR3 runs to 15 residues. V lost 5 bases to trimming and J lost 6 bases; unmatched junction nucleotides: 7. CDR1 and CDR2 (germline): SGHTA, FQGNSA. This CDR3 is CASSLRTGGFQPQHF. CDR3 bases: TGTGCCAGCAGCCTCCGGACAGGGGGATTTCAGCCCCAGCATTTT. The whole variable domain, filled in from reference TRBV7-2 and TRBJ1-5, reads GAGVSQSPSNKVTEKGKDVELRCDPISGHTALYWYRQSLGQGLEFLIYFQGNSAPDKSGLPSDRFSAERTGGSVSTLTIQRTQQEDSAVYLCASSLRTGGFQPQHFGDGTRLSIL.

The chain recombines TRBV7-2 with TRBJ2-5, with D perhaps assigned TRBD1 or TRBD2 (5 bases each). This CDR3 has 14 residues. Germline V gene sequence: CDR1 SGHTA, CDR2 FQGNSA. Trimming cost V 5 bases and J 7 bases, with 17 bases left between them. The CDR3 DNA sequence: TGTGCCAGCAGCCCCAGGACCCAAGGGACGACCCAGTACTTC. Translating gives CASSPRTQGTTQYF.

The genes are TRBV10-3 and TRBJ2-7; D remains unclear. Trimming shortened V by 3 bases and J by 5 bases, and 8 bases separated the two germline ends. Germline V gene sequence: CDR1 ENHRY, CDR2 SYGVKD. This CDR3 is built from 12 residues. The CDR3: CAISEYPDEQYF. CDR3 DNA: TGTGCCATCAGTGAATATCCAGACGAGCAGTACTTC.

V is TRBV19 and J is TRBJ1-3, with D unclear. The CDR3 covers 16 residues. CDR1 LNHDA and CDR2 SQIVND come from the germline V gene (reference sequence). The ends were cut back, 4 bases at V and 0 bases at J, with 13 bases in the middle. The CDR3 DNA sequence: TGTGCCAGTAGTACCGGACCCCCGGGCTCTGGAAACACCATATATTTT. This gives the protein CASSTGPPGSGNTIYF.

The chain couples TRBV7-2 to TRBJ1-2; the D is unclear. Germline V CDR1 and CDR2: SGHTA, FQGNSA. The V end lost 2 bases, the J end lost 0 bases, and 10 bases lay between the germline ends. This CDR3 has 15 amino acids. CDR3 amino acids: CASSLSGRANYGYTF. The CDR3 DNA sequence: TGTGCCAGCAGCTTAAGCGGACGGGCTAACTATGGCTACACCTTC.

The gene calls are TRBV7-9 and TRBJ1-2, with 11 bases lining up with TRBD1. CDR3 length equals 16 residues. V shed 0 bases, J shed 8 bases, and the junction held 8 bases outside the gene matches. Germline CDR1 and CDR2: SEHNR and FQNEAQ (reference sequence). Here the CDR3 DNA reads TGTGCCAGCAGCTTAGCGGCTGGGACAGGGGGTCACGGCTACACCTTC. It yields the protein CASSLAAGTGGHGYTF.

The chain recombines TRBV7-2 with TRBJ1-4; no clear D. The V and J ends lost 5 bases and 0 bases respectively, with 13 bases between them. Per germline, CDR1 SGHTA and CDR2 FQGNSA. The CDR3 is made up of 16 amino acids. Here the CDR3 reads CASSPFTQATNEKLFF. The CDR3 nucleotides are TGTGCCAGCAGCCCTTTCACCCAGGCAACTAATGAAAAACTGTTTTTT.

This rearrangement joins TRBV19 to TRBJ1-2; 7 bases line up with TRBD1. Per germline, CDR1 LNHDA and CDR2 SQIVND (reference sequence). The CDR3 is made up of 14 amino acids. The junction had 5 bases not matched to a gene; V was cut back by 3 bases and J by 4 bases. DNA of the CDR3: TGTGCCAGTAGTATCGGGACAGTGTCCTATGGCTACACCTTC. Its translation is CASSIGTVSYGYTF.

CDR3 sequence: CASSLVPPRSAEQYF. In DNA form, the CDR3 reads TGTGCCAGCAGCTTGGTTCCCCCTAGAAGTGCCGAGCAGTACTTC. The genes are TRBV5-6 and TRBJ2-7; D not certain. Germline assignment: CDR1 SGHDT and CDR2 YYEEEE. This CDR3 has 15 amino acids. V lost 0 bases and J 6 bases, leaving 16 bases between the germline ends.

The chain links TRBV11-3 to TRBJ2-7, with 10 bases aligning to TRBD1. This CDR3 contains 14 residues. Germline CDR1 reads SGHNT; CDR2 reads YENEEA. V dropped 3 bases and J dropped 6; count of bases not matched to a gene: 5. CDR3 nucleotides: TGTGCCAGCAGCTTCGGGACAGGGGAGGTCGAGCAGTACTTC. As protein: CASSFGTGEVEQYF.

This sequence joins TRBV18 and TRBJ1-2; weak D call: TRBD1 (5 bases). The length of the CDR3 is 13 residues. Trimming removed 6 bases from V and 4 bases from J, with 12 bases in between. CDR1 and CDR2 (germline): KGHSH, LQKENI. The DNA for the CDR3 is TGTGCCAGCTCCCCATCGGGGGGCTATGGCTACACCTTC. This sequence encodes CASSPSGGYGYTF. Full variable domain (remainder filled in from reference TRBV18 and TRBJ1-2): NAGVMQNPRHLVRRRGQEARLRCSPMKGHSHVYWYRQLPEEGLKFMVYLQKENIIDESGMPKERFSAEFPKEGPSILRIQQVVRGDSAAYFCASSPSGGYGYTFGSGTRLTVV.

The chain carries TRBV6-6 and TRBJ1-6; possibly TRBD1 for D (5 bases). Germline assignment: CDR1 MNHNY and CDR2 SVGAGI (reference sequence). The V end lost 6 bases, the J end lost 7 bases, and 16 bases lay between the germline ends. This CDR3 comprises 15 residues. CDR3 protein: CASRPRGRENSPLHF. The CDR3 DNA reads as TGTGCCAGCAGACCCCGGGGGAGAGAAAATTCACCCCTCCACTTT.

The chain links TRBV5-4 to TRBJ2-2; TRBD2 aligns across 9 bases. Trimming removed 1 base from V and 8 bases from J; junction bases left unmatched: 9. This CDR3 has 16 amino acids. The V gene's germline CDR1 is SGHNT and CDR2 YYREEE (reference sequence). The CDR3 region has the DNA TGTGCCAGCAGCTTGATGGAGCGGGGGGCAATGGGGGAGCTGTTTTTT. Translating it yields CASSLMERGAMGELFF.

V and J are TRBV11-2 and TRBJ2-7; possible D gene TRBD2, 5 bases. Germline CDR1 is SGHAT and CDR2 is FQNNGV. The CDR3 spans 12 residues. V was clipped by 3 bases and J by 7 bases, with 10 bases between them. CDR3 coding DNA: TGTGCCAGCAGCTTGGACTTGGGGGAGCAGTACTTC. Translated: CASSLDLGEQYF.

This clone was detected only a few times. The J gene is TRBJ2-1, the V gene TRBV19; D remains ambiguous. The V gene's germline CDR1 is LNHDA and CDR2 SQIVND (reference sequence). With 1 base removed from V and 6 bases from J, the gap between germline ends came to 10 bases. The CDR3 covers 14 residues. The CDR3: CASSIGADANEQFF. The CDR3 DNA sequence: TGTGCCAGTAGTATAGGGGCAGACGCCAATGAGCAGTTCTTC. Together with reference TRBV19 and TRBJ2-1, the CDR3 gives the full variable domain: DGGITQSPKYLFRKEGQNVTLSCEQNLNHDAMYWYRQDPGQGLRLIYYSQIVNDFQKGDIAEGYSVSREKKESFPLTVTSAQKNPTAFYLCASSIGADANEQFFGPGTRLTVL.

The V and J genes are TRBV6-6 and TRBJ1-5; D is possibly TRBD1 (5 bases). The V and J ends lost 5 bases and 4 bases respectively, with 9 bases between them. The CDR3 sequence is 13 residues long. Looked up from germline, CDR1 is MNHNY and CDR2 is SVGAGI (reference sequence). The CDR3 loop reads CASSNRGNQPQHF. CDR3 bases: TGTGCCAGCAGTAATCGGGGGAATCAGCCCCAGCATTTT.

The V call is TRBV10-3, the J call TRBJ2-5, with 7 bases that match TRBD1. The CDR3 has 15 residues. From germline, CDR1 is ENHRY and CDR2 SYGVKD. V was clipped by 4 bases and J by 5 bases; unmatched bases: 10. The CDR3 DNA sequence: TGTGCCATCAGTGGGGAAAAGGGGGCCAGCGAGACCCAGTACTTC. Its protein is CAISGEKGASETQYF.

This chain connects TRBV7-2 to TRBJ1-5, with unresolved D. Deletions cut 5 bases from V and 4 bases from J, with 6 bases between. The CDR3 spans 12 residues. Germline assignment: CDR1 SGHTA and CDR2 FQGNSA. This CDR3 is CASSLSNQPQHF. Written as DNA, the CDR3 is TGTGCCAGCAGCCTAAGTAATCAGCCCCAGCATTTT.

This sequence joins TRBV6-5 and TRBJ1-5, with a weak D call TRBD1 (6 bases). This CDR3 is built from 13 residues. Between the trimmed V and J ends, which lost 6 bases and 6 bases, there was a span of 12 bases. CDR1 MNHEY and CDR2 SVGAGI come from the germline V gene. CDR3 sequence reads: CASSRQAGQPQHF. As DNA, the CDR3 is TGTGCCAGCAGCCGACAGGCCGGTCAGCCCCAGCATTTT.

The rearrangement uses TRBV7-9 and TRBJ2-1; D perhaps matches TRBD1 (7 bases). The germline V gene has CDR1 SEHNR and CDR2 FQNEAQ (reference sequence). Deletions cut 5 bases from V and 9 bases from J, with 20 bases between. CDR3 length equals 15 residues. CDR3 in amino acids: CASSGGDSSSREQFF. The CDR3 DNA follows: TGTGCCAGCAGCGGCGGGGACAGCTCGTCCCGTGAGCAGTTCTTC.

This sequence joins TRBV6-1 and TRBJ2-2; D may be TRBD1 (6 bases). V was pared by 2 bases and J by 1 base, with 14 bases between. Germline V CDR1 and CDR2: MNHNS, SASEGT. The CDR3 has 17 residues. The CDR3 loop is CASSEPHARGNTGELFF. CDR3 coding DNA: TGTGCCAGCAGTGAACCCCACGCCAGGGGGAACACCGGGGAGCTGTTTTTT.

This chain uses TRBV7-3 with TRBJ2-3; no definite D call. Germline V gene data show CDR1 as SGHTA and CDR2 as FQGTGA. The CDR3 is made up of 12 amino acids. The V end was cut by 4 bases, the J end by 0 bases, with 2 bases between. In DNA, the CDR3 is TGTGCCAGCAGCTCCAGCACAGATACGCAGTATTTT. This sequence encodes CASSSSTDTQYF.

V is TRBV30 and J is TRBJ1-2; D remains unclear. The germline gives CDR1 GTSNPN, CDR2 SVGIG (reference sequence). V lost 8 bases to trimming and J lost 5 bases, with 18 bases between them. CDR3 length: 13 amino acids. CDR3 coding DNA: TGTGCCGAAAGTAAATCTGCCTTTTATGGCTACACCTTC. This codes for CAESKSAFYGYTF.

This rearrangement joins TRBV27 to TRBJ1-1; TRBD1 matches at 7 bases. The CDR3 length is 11 residues. V shed 8 bases and J 7 bases; nucleotides not matched to a gene: 4. Looked up from germline, CDR1 is MNHEY and CDR2 is SMNVEV (reference sequence). The CDR3 DNA sequence: TGTGCCAGCGTTAGGGACAGTGAAGCTTTCTTT. This translates into CASVRDSEAFF.

The chain uses TRBV5-6 and TRBJ2-1; D not certain. The CDR3 runs 16 residues. CDR1 and CDR2 from the germline V gene are SGHDT and YYEEEE. Trimming removed 0 bases from V and 3 bases from J, with 13 bases in between. The CDR3 coding sequence is TGTGCCAGCAGCTTGGGTCGCAGCGCCGTCTACAATGAGCAGTTCTTC. This gives the protein CASSLGRSAVYNEQFF.